This T cell receptor (beta chain) was captured in a study of T cell clonotyping in hematopoietic cell transplantation. Study findings and constraints: After transplant, recipient diversity fell while pathologically expanded clonotypes grew through day 180. Without cell sorting, CD4 versus CD8 contributions remain unresolved.

About this clone: Its antigen is as yet unknown.

Sequenced by immunoSEQ multiplex PCR; TCRdb stores in-frame clones only, minus some. The data contain under 9,000 clones, roughly 96% of them singletons. CDR1 is SGHDT, CDR2 YYEEEE, per germline. Trimming removed 2 bases at V and 2 bases at J, with 11 bases between. The CDR3 sequence is 14 residues long. The material was PBMCs, obtained 30 days after allogeneic stem cell transplant. The chain employs TRBV5-6 and TRBJ2-7, with D possibly TRBD1 on 5 matching bases. The sequence derives from a male patient aged 35-55 years who had an allogeneic stem cell transplant from a related donor, so the T cells may come from the graft donor. Some clones in this sample may be carry-over from other donors' samples. For the CDR3, the DNA is TGTGCCAGCAGCTTCGGCAGGGAACCCTACGAGCAGTACTTC. Amino acid sequence: CASSFGREPYEQYF.